This record concerns one TCR beta chain sequence. The data were taken from a study of blood T cell repertoires in COVID-19. Study as a whole: Samples representing acute and convalescent COVID-19 were sourced from the United States, Italy and Spain.

The protocol was immunoSEQ multiplex PCR, while the TCRdb copy is restricted to in-frame clones and leaves out a portion. The sample shows about 130,000 clones, around four fifths of them seen only once. This receptor was taken from a man in his forties or fifties with active or convalescent COVID-19. Sequenced: peripheral blood.

The CDR3 sequence is CASSSRDMSNQPQHF. CDR3 nucleotides: TGTGCCAGCAGTTCCCGGGACATGAGCAATCAGCCCCAGCATTTT. The chain employs TRBV6-5 and TRBJ1-5, with D possibly TRBD1 on 6 matching bases. Germline CDR1 is MNHEY and CDR2 is SVGAGI. V was shortened by 4 bases and J by 1 base, with 11 bases between the two germline ends. This CDR3 is built from 15 residues.